This T cell receptor (beta chain) was sequenced in a study of blood T cell repertoires in COVID-19. At the level of the study: Acute and convalescent COVID-19 samples came from the United States, Italy and Spain. From T cells, B-cell-depleted T cells, or PBMCs came the material, which was cDNA or gDNA.

Two negative PCRs, clearance, or symptom resolution characterized the recovered Cohort 3 donors. As originally analysed: The authors estimated nucleated cell counts from reference gene primer amplification. Profiled with immunoSEQ multiplex PCR; TCRdb holds only in-frame clones, not every one. The V and J calls and clone size were taken over from that table, and D and trimming were inferred from the DNA. The sample carries about 300,000 clones, about nine tenths recorded once. J was trimmed by 3 bases and V by 0 bases; bases with no gene match: 4. The CDR3 sequence is 17 residues long. Germline V gives CDR1 MGHRA, CDR2 YSYEKL.

The TCR comes from a woman between 18 and 30 years old who had recovered from COVID-19. Material for sequencing was PBMCs or T cells enriched from blood (not recorded which). The chain carries TRBV4-1 and TRBJ2-4; 11 positions agree with TRBD2. The CDR3 DNA sequence: TGCGCCAGCAGCCAAGAAGCACTAGCGGGAGACAAAAACATTCAGTACTTC. This encodes CASSQEALAGDKNIQYF.